One T cell receptor (beta chain) is described in this entry. Assay: immunoSEQ multiplex PCR; the TCRdb copy retains only in-frame clones and omits some. The table has 50,000 to 65,000 clones, 87% seen once. The sample originates from a study of lymphopenia after photon versus proton radiotherapy. Deletions cut 5 bases from V and 8 bases from J, with 10 bases between. The CDR3 has 12 amino acids. CDR1 is PRHDT and CDR2 is FYEKMQ in the germline V gene (reference sequence). Here the sequenced sample was peripheral blood, taken from a patient treated with proton-based radiotherapy. This sequence originates from an elderly man with esophageal cancer. V is TRBV13 and J is TRBJ1-3, with a tentative D call TRBD1 (6 bases). Written as DNA, the CDR3 is TGTGCCAGCAGCCCGGGACAAGACACCATATATTTT. It codes for CASSPGQDTIYF.